One and the same sample provided the 18 T cell receptor beta chains below, sequenced in a study of Graves' ophthalmopathy and Graves' hyperthyroidism. Beta-chain TCR CDR3 regions were amplified from RNA transcripts. HTBI primers primed a first-round RT-PCR, and a second-round multiplex PCR followed. TCRdb independently ran MiXCR on the multiplex PCR reads; one entry per CDR3 protein. The repertoire has hundreds of thousands of distinct CDR3 sequences, under 25% of them found once; the top ten carry roughly 3%. Source material: peripheral blood. These TCRs come from a woman aged 18-35 years with stable Graves' hyperthyroidism.

This clonotype was picked up many times. V usage is TRBV28 and J usage is TRBJ2-5; a possible D gene is TRBD2 (5 bases). Germline V CDR1 and CDR2: MDHEN, SYDVKM. The germline V and J ends were trimmed by 4 bases and 3 bases, with 12 bases remaining between them. CDR3 length: 14 amino acids. The CDR3 coding sequence is TGTGCCAGCAGTTCGTCCGAGACTAAAGAGACCCAGTACTTC. The encoded protein is CASSSSETKETQYF.

At least ten counts were recorded for this clonotype. The chain is built from TRBV6-1 and TRBJ1-1; TRBD1 agrees at 7 bases. CDR1 and CDR2 from the germline V gene are MNHNS and SASEGT. V shed 7 bases and J 6 bases; nucleotides not matched to a gene: 11. The CDR3 extends over 14 amino acids. CDR3 in amino acids: CASNIGTEGAEAFF. CDR3 bases: TGTGCCAGCAATATAGGGACAGAGGGAGCTGAAGCTTTCTTT.

This clonotype occurred many times. The CDR3 nucleotides are TGTGCCAGCAGCAGGGAAGTAACTTCACCCCTCCACTTT. Its protein is CASSREVTSPLHF. V gene TRBV7-2 combines with J gene TRBJ1-6; D remains ambiguous. V was trimmed by 5 bases and J by 9 bases, leaving 11 bases between them. Germline assignment: CDR1 SGHTA and CDR2 FQGNSA. The CDR3 is 13 amino acids.

This clonotype was counted ten times or more. The chain is built from TRBV13 and TRBJ2-2; either TRBD1 or TRBD2 may supply D (5 bases each). The CDR3 is 18 residues long. In germline, CDR1 is PRHDT, CDR2 FYEKMQ (reference sequence). Trimming left V 5 bases short and J 2 bases short, with 21 bases between. CDR3 bases: TGTGCCAGCAGCCCTCTCTGGGGGATCGGCGGCAACACCGGGGAGCTGTTTTTT. This sequence encodes CASSPLWGIGGNTGELFF.

V usage is TRBV12-3 or TRBV12-4 and J usage is TRBJ2-7, with 9 bases aligning to TRBD1. CDR3 size: 14 residues. The ends lost 3 bases at V and 5 bases at J; junction bases unmatched: 5. CDR3 nucleotides: TGTGCCAGCAGTTTCGCCGGGACAGGGAACGAGCAGTACTTC. Its translation: CASSFAGTGNEQYF.

Ten or more counts support this clonotype. The V gene is TRBV6-1, the J gene TRBJ1-1; 9 bases fit TRBD1. CDR3 length: 15 residues. CDR1 MNHNS and CDR2 SASEGT come from the germline V gene. V shed 7 bases and J 3 bases; nucleotides not matched to a gene: 9. The CDR3 coding sequence is TGTGCCAGCACCCGGGACAGGGCAAGTTACACTGAAGCTTTCTTT. Amino acids: CASTRDRASYTEAFF.

This clonotype is labeled medium-sized. CDR3 bases: TGTGCCAGCAGTTCCTACAGGGAGGTTGCTGAAGCTTTCTTT. It translates to CASSSYREVAEAFF. The rearrangement uses TRBV6-2 or TRBV6-3 and TRBJ1-1; possible D gene TRBD1, 6 bases. Germline values: CDR1 MNHEY, CDR2 SVGEGT. This CDR3 has 14 amino acids. V was shortened by 4 bases and J by 6 bases, with 15 bases between the two germline ends.

In regard to this clonotype: A read error may be the cause here, since a much bigger clone is one base away. This chain joins TRBV29-1 and TRBJ1-1, with D maybe TRBD1 (6 bases). Germline V gene lookup returns CDR1 SQVTM and CDR2 ANQGSEA. This CDR3 region has 12 residues. CDR3 protein: CSVVWGHTEACF. The DNA of the CDR3 is TGCAGCGTTGTGTGGGGGCATACTGAAGCTTGCTTT. The full variable domain, its missing parts supplied by reference TRBV29-1 and TRBJ1-1, is SAVISQKPSRDICQRGTSLTIQCQVDSQVTMMFWYRQQPGQSLTLIATANQGSEATYESGFVIDKFPISRPNLTFSTLTVSNMSPEDSSIYLCSVVWGHTEACFGQGTRLTVV.

This clonotype was detected many times. The rearrangement joins TRBV11-2 to TRBJ2-7; 8 nucleotides agree with TRBD2. CDR1 SGHAT and CDR2 FQNNGV come from the germline V gene. CDR3 length equals 16 residues. J gave up 2 bases and V 1 base, and 7 bases lay outside the gene matches. DNA for the CDR3: TGTGCCAGCAGCTTAGTATCCGGCGGGGGGCCCTACGAGCAGTACTTC. Protein product: CASSLVSGGGPYEQYF.

This clonotype was counted ten times or more. The chain carries TRBV13 and TRBJ1-2; TRBD1 might be the D (6 bases). Per the germline V gene, CDR1 is PRHDT and CDR2 is FYEKMQ (reference sequence). Trimming took 5 bases from V and 2 from J, leaving 27 bases between them. This CDR3 has 19 amino acids. Here the CDR3 DNA reads TGTGCCAGCAGCCATGCTGAGTGGGGACAAAGAAATGTAAACTATGGCTACACCTTC. It encodes CASSHAEWGQRNVNYGYTF.

This clonotype was observed many times. The chain is built from TRBV9 and TRBJ2-6; D uncertain. Per the germline V gene, CDR1 is SGDLS and CDR2 is YYNGEE. Deletions cut 4 bases from V and 0 bases from J, with 8 bases between. The CDR3 length is 15 residues. The CDR3 protein is CASSPRLSGANVLTF. Written as DNA, the CDR3 is TGTGCCAGCAGCCCTAGACTCTCTGGGGCCAACGTCCTGACTTTC.

At least ten counts were recorded for this clonotype. This chain uses TRBV7-2 with TRBJ1-1; no definite D call. Germline lookup yields CDR1 SGHTA and CDR2 FQGNSA. CDR3 size: 16 residues. Trimming took 0 bases from V and 2 from J, leaving 13 bases between them. The CDR3 here is CASSLAAGKLNTEAFF. The DNA for the CDR3 is TGTGCCAGCAGCTTAGCCGCAGGAAAACTTAACACTGAAGCTTTCTTT.

This clonotype was detected many times. V and J are TRBV7-2 and TRBJ1-1, with 8 bases identical to TRBD1. CDR1 and CDR2 from the germline V gene are SGHTA and FQGNSA. The junction had 6 bases not matched to a gene; V was cut back by 6 bases and J by 0 bases. CDR3 length equals 15 residues. The CDR3 here is CASSNHRGVNTEAFF. Written as DNA, the CDR3 is TGTGCCAGCAGTAACCACAGGGGGGTGAACACTGAAGCTTTCTTT.

This clonotype was observed at least ten times. The genes are TRBV20-1 and TRBJ1-1; 7 bases fit TRBD1. The V gene end was trimmed by 6 bases and the J gene end by 3 bases; junction bases not matched to a gene: 13. The germline V gene encodes CDR1 DFQATT and CDR2 SNEGSKA (reference sequence). This CDR3 has 15 residues. The CDR3 DNA reads TGCAGTGCCCCCAAACAGGGGTGGGTAGACACTGAAGCTTTCTTT. This gives the protein CSAPKQGWVDTEAFF.

This clonotype was recorded at least ten times. The chain is built from TRBV10-3 and TRBJ2-7, with 10 bases identical to TRBD1. The CDR3 length is 15 residues. Germline CDR1 reads ENHRY; CDR2 reads SYGVKD. V lost 3 bases, J lost 2 bases, and 4 bases stayed unmatched. The CDR3 sequence: CAISDWDRGPYEQYF. In nucleotides, the CDR3 is TGTGCCATCAGTGATTGGGACAGGGGTCCCTACGAGCAGTACTTC.

This clonotype appeared once. The gene calls are TRBV20-1 and TRBJ1-1; D ambiguous. There are 15 residues in the CDR3. CDR1 is DFQATT and CDR2 is SNEGSKA in the germline V gene (reference sequence). Trimming stripped 0 bases from V and 1 base from J, with 12 bases between. The chain's CDR3 is CSARDKWTGNTEAFF. The DNA of the CDR3 is TGCAGTGCTAGAGATAAATGGACGGGGAACACTGAAGCTTTCTTT.

A note on this clonotype: A much more abundant neighbour one base away suggests this may be a read error. This sequence joins TRBV12-3 or TRBV12-4 and TRBJ1-5; weak D call: TRBD1 (6 bases). Trimming removed 4 bases at V and 7 bases at J, with 14 bases between. The CDR3 consists of 14 residues. In DNA form, the CDR3 reads TGTGCCAGCAGTTGGGGGGGGGCGAGACAGCCCCAGCATTTT. Translating it yields CASSWGGARQPQHF.

The sample holds many counts of this clonotype. The rearrangement joins TRBV12-3 or TRBV12-4 to TRBJ1-2, with 12 bases lining up with TRBD1. Germline trimming cut 6 bases from V and 8 bases from J; bases unmatched to any gene: 10. The CDR3 sequence is 15 residues long. Here the CDR3 DNA reads TGTGCCAGCAGCCTAGTGGGACAGGGGGCGCCGGGCTACACCTTC. It specifies CASSLVGQGAPGYTF.